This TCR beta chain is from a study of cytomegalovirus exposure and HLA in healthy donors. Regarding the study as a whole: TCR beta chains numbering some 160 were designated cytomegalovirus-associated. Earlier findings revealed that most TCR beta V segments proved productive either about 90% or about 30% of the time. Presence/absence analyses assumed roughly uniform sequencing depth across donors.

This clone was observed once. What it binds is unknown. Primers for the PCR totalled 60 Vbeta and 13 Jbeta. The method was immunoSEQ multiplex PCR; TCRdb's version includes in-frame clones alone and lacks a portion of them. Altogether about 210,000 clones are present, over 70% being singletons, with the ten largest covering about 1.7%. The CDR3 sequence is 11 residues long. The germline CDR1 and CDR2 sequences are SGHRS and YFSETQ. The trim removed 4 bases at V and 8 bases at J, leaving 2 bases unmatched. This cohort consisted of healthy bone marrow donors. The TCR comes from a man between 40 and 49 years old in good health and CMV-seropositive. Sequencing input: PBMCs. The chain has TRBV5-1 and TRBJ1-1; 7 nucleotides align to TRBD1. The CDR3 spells CASSLQGEAFF. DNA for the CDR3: TGCGCCAGCAGCCTACAGGGGGAAGCTTTCTTT.